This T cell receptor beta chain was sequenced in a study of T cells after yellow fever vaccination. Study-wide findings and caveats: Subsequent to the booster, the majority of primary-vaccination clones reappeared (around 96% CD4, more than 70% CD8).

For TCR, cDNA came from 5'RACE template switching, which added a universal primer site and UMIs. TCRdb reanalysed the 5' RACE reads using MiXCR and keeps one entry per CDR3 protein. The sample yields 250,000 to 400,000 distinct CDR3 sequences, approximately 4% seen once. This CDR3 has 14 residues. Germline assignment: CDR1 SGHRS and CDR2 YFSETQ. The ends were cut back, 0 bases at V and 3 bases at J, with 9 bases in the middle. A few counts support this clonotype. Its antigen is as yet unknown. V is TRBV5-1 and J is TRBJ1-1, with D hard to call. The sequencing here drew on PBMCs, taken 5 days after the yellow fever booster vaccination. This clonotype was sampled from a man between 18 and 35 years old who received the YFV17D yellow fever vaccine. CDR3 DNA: TGCGCCAGCAGCTTGGTCCCGGCTGACACTGAAGCTTTCTTT. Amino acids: CASSLVPADTEAFF.